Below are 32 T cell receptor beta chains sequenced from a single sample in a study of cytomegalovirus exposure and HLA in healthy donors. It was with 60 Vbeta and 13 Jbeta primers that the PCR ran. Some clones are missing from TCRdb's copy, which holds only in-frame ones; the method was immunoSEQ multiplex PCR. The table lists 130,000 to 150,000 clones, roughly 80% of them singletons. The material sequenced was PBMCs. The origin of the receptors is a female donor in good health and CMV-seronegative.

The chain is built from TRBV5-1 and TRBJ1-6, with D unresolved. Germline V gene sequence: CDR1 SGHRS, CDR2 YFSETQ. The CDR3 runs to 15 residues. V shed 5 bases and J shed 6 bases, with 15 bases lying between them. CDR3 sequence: CASRPGVQVNSPLHF. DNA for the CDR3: TGCGCCAGCAGACCCGGGGTCCAAGTTAATTCACCCCTCCACTTT. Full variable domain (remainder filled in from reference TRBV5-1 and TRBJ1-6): KAGVTQTPRYLIKTRGQQVTLSCSPISGHRSVSWYQQTPGQGLQFLFEYFSETQRNKGNFPGRFSGRQFSNSRSEMNVSTLELGDSALYLCASRPGVQVNSPLHFGNGTRLTVT.

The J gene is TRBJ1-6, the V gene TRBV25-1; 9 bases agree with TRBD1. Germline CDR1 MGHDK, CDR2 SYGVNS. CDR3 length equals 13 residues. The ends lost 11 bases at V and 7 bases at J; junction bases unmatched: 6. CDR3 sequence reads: CASTGGRNSPLHF. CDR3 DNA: TGTGCCTCAACAGGGGGCAGAAATTCACCCCTCCACTTT.

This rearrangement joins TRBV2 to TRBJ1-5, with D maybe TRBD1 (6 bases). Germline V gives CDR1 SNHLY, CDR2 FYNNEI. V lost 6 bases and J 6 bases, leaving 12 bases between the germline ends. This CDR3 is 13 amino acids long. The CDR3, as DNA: TGTGCCAGCAGGGAAACAGGGCCTCAGCCCCAGCATTTT. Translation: CASRETGPQPQHF.

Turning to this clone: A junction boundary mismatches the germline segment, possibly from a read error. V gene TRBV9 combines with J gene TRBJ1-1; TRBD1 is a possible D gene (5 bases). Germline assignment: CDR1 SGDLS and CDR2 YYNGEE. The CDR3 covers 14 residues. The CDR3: CASGVVGQNTEAFF. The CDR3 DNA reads TGTGCCAGCGGCGTAGTAGGACAGAACACTGAAGCTTTCTTT.

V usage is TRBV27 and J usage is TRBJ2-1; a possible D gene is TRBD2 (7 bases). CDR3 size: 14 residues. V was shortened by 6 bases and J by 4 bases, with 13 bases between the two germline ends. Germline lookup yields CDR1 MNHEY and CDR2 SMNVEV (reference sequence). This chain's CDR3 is CASRSSGTYNEQFF. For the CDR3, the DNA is TGTGCCAGCAGATCGAGCGGGACATACAATGAGCAGTTCTTC.

Here the CDR3 DNA reads TGTGCCAGCAGTTACCGAAATACAGGGAGGAACACTGAAGCTTTCTTT. It encodes CASSYRNTGRNTEAFF. V gene TRBV6-5 combines with J gene TRBJ1-1; a weak D match, TRBD1 (6 bases). Trimming removed 2 bases from V and 1 base from J, with 14 bases in between. CDR1 and CDR2 (germline): MNHEY, SVGAGI. The CDR3 has 16 residues.

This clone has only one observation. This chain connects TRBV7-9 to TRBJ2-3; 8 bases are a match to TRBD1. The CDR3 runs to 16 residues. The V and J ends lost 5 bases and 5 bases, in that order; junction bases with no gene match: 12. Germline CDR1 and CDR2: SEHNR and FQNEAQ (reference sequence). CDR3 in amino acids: CASSHHHRTGKDTQYF. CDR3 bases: TGTGCCAGCAGCCACCACCACCGGACAGGGAAAGATACGCAGTATTTT.

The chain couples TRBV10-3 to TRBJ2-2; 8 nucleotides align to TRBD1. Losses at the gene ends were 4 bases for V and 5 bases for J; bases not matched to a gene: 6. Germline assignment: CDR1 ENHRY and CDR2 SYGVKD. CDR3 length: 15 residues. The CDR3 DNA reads TGTGCCATCAGTGGACAGGGGCGCGGGACCGGGGAGCTGTTTTTT. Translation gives CAISGQGRGTGELFF.

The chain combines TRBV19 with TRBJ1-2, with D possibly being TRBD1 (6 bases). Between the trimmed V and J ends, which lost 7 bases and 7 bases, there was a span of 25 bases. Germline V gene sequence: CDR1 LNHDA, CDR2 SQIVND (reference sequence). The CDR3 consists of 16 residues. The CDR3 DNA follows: TGTGCCAGTAACCACCGTAGAGGGGGATTAATGGGTGGCTACACCTTC. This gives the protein CASNHRRGGLMGGYTF.

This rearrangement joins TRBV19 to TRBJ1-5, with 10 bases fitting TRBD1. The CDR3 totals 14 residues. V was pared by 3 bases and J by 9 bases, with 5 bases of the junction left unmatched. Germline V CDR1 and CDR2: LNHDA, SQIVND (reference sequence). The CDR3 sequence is CASSMGDRGAPQHF. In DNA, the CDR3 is TGTGCCAGTAGTATGGGGGACAGGGGAGCGCCCCAGCATTTT.

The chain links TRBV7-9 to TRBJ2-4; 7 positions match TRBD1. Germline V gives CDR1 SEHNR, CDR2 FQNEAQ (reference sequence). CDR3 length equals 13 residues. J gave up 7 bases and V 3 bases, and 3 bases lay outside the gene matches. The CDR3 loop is CASSFAGGNIQYF. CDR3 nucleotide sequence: TGTGCCAGCAGCTTTGCAGGGGGTAACATTCAGTACTTC.

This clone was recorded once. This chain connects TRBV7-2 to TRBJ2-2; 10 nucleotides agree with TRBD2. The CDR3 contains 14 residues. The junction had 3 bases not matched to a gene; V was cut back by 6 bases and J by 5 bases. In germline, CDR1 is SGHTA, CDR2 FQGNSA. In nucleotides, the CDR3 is TGTGCCAGCAGAGGACTAGCGGTTACCGGGGAGCTGTTTTTT. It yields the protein CASRGLAVTGELFF.

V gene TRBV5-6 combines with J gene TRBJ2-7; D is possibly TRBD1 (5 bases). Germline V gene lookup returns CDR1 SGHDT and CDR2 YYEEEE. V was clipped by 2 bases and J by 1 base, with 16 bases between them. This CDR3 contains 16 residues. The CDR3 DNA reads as TGTGCCAGCAGCTTTTGGGTGATTGCAGGGTCCTACGAGCAGTACTTC. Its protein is CASSFWVIAGSYEQYF.

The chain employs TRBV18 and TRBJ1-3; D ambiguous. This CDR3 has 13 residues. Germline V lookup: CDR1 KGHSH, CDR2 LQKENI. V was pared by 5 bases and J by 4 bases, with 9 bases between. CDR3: CASSREGGNTIYF. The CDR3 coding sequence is TGTGCCAGCTCAAGGGAGGGCGGAAACACCATATATTTT.

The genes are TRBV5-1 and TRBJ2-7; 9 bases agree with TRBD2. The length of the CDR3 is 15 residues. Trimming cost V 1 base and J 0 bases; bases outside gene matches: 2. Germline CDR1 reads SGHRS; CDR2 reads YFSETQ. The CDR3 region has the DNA TGCGCCAGCAGCTTGTATAGCGGGAGCTCCTACGAGCAGTACTTC. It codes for CASSLYSGSSYEQYF.

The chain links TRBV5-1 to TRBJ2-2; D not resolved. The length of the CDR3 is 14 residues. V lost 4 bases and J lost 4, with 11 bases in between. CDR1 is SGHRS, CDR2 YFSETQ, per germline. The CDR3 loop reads CASSTNSVTGELFF. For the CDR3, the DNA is TGCGCCAGCAGCACCAACTCCGTCACCGGGGAGCTGTTTTTT.

This CDR3 reads CASSASGSREAFF. CDR3 coding DNA: TGCGCCAGCAGTGCGTCGGGGAGTAGGGAAGCTTTCTTT. The rearrangement uses TRBV10-1 and TRBJ1-1; no firm D call. The ends were cut back, 4 bases at V and 8 bases at J, with 14 bases in the middle. Per the germline V gene, CDR1 is WNHNN and CDR2 is SYGVQD (reference sequence). This CDR3 is built from 13 residues.

The CDR3 coding sequence is TGTGCCAGCAGCCAGACAGGTAGCAATCAGCCCCAGCATTTT. Protein: CASSQTGSNQPQHF. The chain joins TRBV28 to TRBJ1-5, with a weak D call TRBD1 (6 bases). This CDR3 region has 14 residues. Trimming cost V 6 bases and J 0 bases, with 9 bases left between them. Germline V CDR1 and CDR2: MDHEN, SYDVKM.

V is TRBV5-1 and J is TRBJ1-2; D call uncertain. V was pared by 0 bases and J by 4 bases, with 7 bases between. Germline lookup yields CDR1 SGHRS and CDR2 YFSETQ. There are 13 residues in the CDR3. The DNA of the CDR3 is TGCGCCAGCAGCTTGGCTCAGTTCTATGGCTACACCTTC. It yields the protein CASSLAQFYGYTF.

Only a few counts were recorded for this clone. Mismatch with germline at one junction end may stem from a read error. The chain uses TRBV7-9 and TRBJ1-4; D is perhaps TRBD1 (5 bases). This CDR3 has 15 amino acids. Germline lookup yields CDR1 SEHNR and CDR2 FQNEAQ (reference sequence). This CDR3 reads CSSSFSGASNEKLFF. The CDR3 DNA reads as TGTTCCAGCAGCTTTAGCGGGGCCAGTAATGAAAAACTGTTTTTT.

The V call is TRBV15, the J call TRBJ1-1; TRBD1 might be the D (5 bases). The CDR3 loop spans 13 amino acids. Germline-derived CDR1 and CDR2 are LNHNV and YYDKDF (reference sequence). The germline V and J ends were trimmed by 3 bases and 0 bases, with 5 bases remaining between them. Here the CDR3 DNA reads TGTGCCACCAGCAGGGGGCTGAACACTGAAGCTTTCTTT. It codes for CATSRGLNTEAFF.

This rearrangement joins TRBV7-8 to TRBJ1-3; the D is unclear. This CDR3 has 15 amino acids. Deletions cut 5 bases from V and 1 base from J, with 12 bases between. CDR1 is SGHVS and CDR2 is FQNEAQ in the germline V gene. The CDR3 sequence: CASSPRLVSGNTIYF. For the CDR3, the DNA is TGTGCCAGCAGCCCCCGACTCGTTTCTGGAAACACCATATATTTT.

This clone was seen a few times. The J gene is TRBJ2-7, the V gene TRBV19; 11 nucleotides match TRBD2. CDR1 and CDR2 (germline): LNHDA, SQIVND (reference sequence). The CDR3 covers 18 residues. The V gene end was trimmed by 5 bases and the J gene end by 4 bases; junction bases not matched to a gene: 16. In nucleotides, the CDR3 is TGTGCCAGTAGTCCAGGGCCCGATACCGGGACTAGCGGTTACGAGCAGTACTTC. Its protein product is CASSPGPDTGTSGYEQYF.

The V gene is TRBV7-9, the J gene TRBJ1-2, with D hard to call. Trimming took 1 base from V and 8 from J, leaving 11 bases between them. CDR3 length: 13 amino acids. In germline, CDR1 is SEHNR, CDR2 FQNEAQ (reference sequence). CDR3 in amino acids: CASSLVEKLGYTF. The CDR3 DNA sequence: TGTGCCAGCAGCTTAGTGGAGAAGCTAGGCTACACCTTC.

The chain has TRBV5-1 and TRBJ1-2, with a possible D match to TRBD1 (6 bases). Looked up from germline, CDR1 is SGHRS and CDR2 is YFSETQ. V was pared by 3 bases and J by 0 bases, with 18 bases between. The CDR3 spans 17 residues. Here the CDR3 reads CASSSRGPSSPNYGYTF. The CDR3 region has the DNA TGCGCCAGCAGCTCCAGGGGACCATCATCTCCTAACTATGGCTACACCTTC.

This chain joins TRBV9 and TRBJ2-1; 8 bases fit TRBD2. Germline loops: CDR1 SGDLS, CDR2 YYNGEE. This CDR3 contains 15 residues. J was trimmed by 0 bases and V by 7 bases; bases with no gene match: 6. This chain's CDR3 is CASGREEYSYNEQFF. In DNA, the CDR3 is TGTGCCAGCGGGCGGGAGGAGTACTCCTACAATGAGCAGTTCTTC. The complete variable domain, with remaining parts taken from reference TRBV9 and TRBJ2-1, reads DSGVTQTPKHLITATGQRVTLRCSPRSGDLSVYWYQQSLDQGLQFLIQYYNGEERAKGNILERFSAQQFPDLHSELNLSSLELGDSALYFCASGREEYSYNEQFFGPGTRLTVL.

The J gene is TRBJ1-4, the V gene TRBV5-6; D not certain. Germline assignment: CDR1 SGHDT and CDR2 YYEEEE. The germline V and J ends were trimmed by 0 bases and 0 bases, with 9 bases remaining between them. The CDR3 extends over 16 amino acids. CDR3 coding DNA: TGTGCCAGCAGCTTGGTTAACCGAGCAACTAATGAAAAACTGTTTTTT. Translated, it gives CASSLVNRATNEKLFF. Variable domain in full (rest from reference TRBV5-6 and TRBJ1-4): DAGVTQSPTHLIKTRGQQVTLRCSPKSGHDTVSWYQQALGQGPQFIFQYYEEEERQRGNFPDRFSGHQFPNYSSELNVNALLLGDSALYLCASSLVNRATNEKLFFGSGTQLSVL.

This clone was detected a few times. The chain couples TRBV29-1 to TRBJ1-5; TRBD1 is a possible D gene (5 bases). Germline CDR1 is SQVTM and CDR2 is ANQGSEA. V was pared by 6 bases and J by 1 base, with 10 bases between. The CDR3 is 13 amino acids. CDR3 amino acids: CSVLTASNQPQHF. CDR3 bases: TGCAGCGTCTTGACAGCGAGCAATCAGCCCCAGCATTTT.

The CDR3 nucleotides read TGTGCCAGCAGTTTAAGACTGGGGGGACAAGAGACCCAGTACTTC. Encoded protein: CASSLRLGGQETQYF. The chain employs TRBV28 and TRBJ2-5; possible D gene TRBD2, 6 bases. The V end lost 2 bases, the J end lost 2 bases, and 12 bases lay between the germline ends. CDR3 length: 15 residues. The germline gives CDR1 MDHEN, CDR2 SYDVKM.

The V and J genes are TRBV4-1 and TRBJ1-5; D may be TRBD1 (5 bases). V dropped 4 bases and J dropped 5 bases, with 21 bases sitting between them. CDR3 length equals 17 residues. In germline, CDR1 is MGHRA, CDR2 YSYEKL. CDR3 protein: CASSPQTFDSRDQPQHF. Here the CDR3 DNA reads TGCGCCAGCAGCCCTCAAACCTTCGACAGTCGGGATCAGCCCCAGCATTTT.

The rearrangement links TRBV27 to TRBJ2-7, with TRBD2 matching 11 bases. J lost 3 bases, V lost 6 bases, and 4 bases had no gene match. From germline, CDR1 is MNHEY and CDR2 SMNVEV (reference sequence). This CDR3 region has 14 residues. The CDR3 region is CASRPLAGVYEQYF. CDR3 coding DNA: TGTGCCAGCAGGCCACTAGCGGGGGTCTACGAGCAGTACTTC.

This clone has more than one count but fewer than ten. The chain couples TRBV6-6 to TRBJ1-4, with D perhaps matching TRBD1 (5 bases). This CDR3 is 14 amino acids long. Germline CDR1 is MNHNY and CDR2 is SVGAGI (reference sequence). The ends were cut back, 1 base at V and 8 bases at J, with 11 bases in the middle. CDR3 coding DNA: TGTGCCAGCAGTTACTTATCAGGGCGAGAAAAACTGTTTTTT. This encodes CASSYLSGREKLFF.